This T cell receptor beta chain was retrieved from a study of cytomegalovirus exposure and HLA in healthy donors (dated by TCRdb to between 2016 and 2019). Background for the entire study: According to a later analysis, one platform produced both the approximately 110 validation repertoires and the 550 to 800 repertoires of the first cohort. The study aimed to test whether cataloging public T cell receptors could reveal signatures of past pathogen exposure. In addition to the first cohort of 650 to 800 subjects, a separate validation cohort of approximately 120 different subjects was used. To predict cytomegalovirus infection status, the study brought together high-throughput TCR immunosequencing, statistical association of individual TCRs with disease status, and machine learning. On the study overall, not on this receptor specifically: A total of 150 to 200 TCR beta chains were listed by the study as associated with cytomegalovirus. In vitro tests confirmed that a few of the cytomegalovirus-associated TCR beta chains recognize cytomegalovirus antigens. Most TCR sequences were observed very rarely across donors, whereas some public TCRs were present in many individuals. Cytomegalovirus status was reported to be diagnosed by the classifier with high specificity and sensitivity in both the original and validation cohorts. A later analysis had no HLA typing for the validation cohort, so co-occurrence there was scored across all 130 or so repertoires. It was suggested by the authors that the approach could potentially be generalized to other disease states and immunological phenotypes. A later analysis found that TCRs clustered in the first cohort also tended to co-occur in the 130 or so validation repertoires, with approximately 95% of cluster scores above 0.

In the case of this clone: The antigen this receptor binds is unknown. There are no base qualities to consult, and no much larger clone falls within one base.

Library construction relied on the immunoSEQ multiplex PCR assay. The authors processed their data as follows. To diagnose cytomegalovirus status from the catalog of TCR beta chain sequences, a statistical classification framework was built. The source is immuneACCESS, and TCRdb retained only in-frame sequences with V and J called. Part of the clones is not carried over; for the studies checked, unresolved V genes explain less than half of this, and the remainder is unexplained. V and J calls and clone size are those listed in that table; D and trimming were worked out from the DNA. This sample holds about 160,000 clones; 70% to 90% were observed only once. The leading ten clones occupy about 5.8% of the sample. According to the germline V gene (reference sequence), CDR1 reads MNHNY and CDR2 reads SVGAGI. The junction carries 16 bases between V and J, which are trimmed by 6 bases and 2 bases respectively. The CDR3 spans 15 residues, from the cysteine through the phenylalanine. CDR3 DNA is the only sequence kept; it has 45 bases, read in frame from the first base.

Separate from the approximately 670-subject first cohort, the validation cohort of 95 to 150 subjects was the group to which the donors belonged. In this chain, TRBV6-6 is recombined with TRBJ1-2; the D gene cannot be named for sure. This TCR came from a woman aged 25 to 45 in good health and CMV-seronegative. The sequenced sample was PBMCs. CDR3 protein: CASSQVGPTNYGYTF. The bases read TGTGCCAGCAGCCAAGTCGGACCGACGAACTATGGCTACACCTTC.